These 28 T cell receptor beta chains share one sample of origin, sequenced in a study of shared clonotypes between healthy human individuals. Assay: immunoSEQ multiplex PCR; the TCRdb copy retains only in-frame clones and omits some. The profile shows roughly 2,500,000 clones, 80% to 95% of them singletons. Sequenced input: naive CD4+ T cells from PBMCs. The subset: CD45RA+ positively selected. The source is a man younger than 35 in good health. Some clones in this sample may be carry-over from other donors' samples.

This chain joins TRBV6-1 and TRBJ2-2, with TRBD2 matching 10 bases. The CDR3 has 14 residues. CDR1 is MNHNS, CDR2 SASEGT, per germline. Trimming removed 10 bases from V and 6 bases from J; junction bases left unmatched: 8. CDR3 in amino acids: CATPGLAIPGELFF. CDR3 DNA sequence: TGTGCCACCCCGGGACTAGCGATCCCCGGGGAGCTGTTTTTT.

V and J are TRBV11-1 and TRBJ2-7; 8 bases line up with TRBD1. Per germline, CDR1 SGHAT and CDR2 FQDESV (reference sequence). Trimming cost V 4 bases and J 6 bases; bases outside gene matches: 14. The CDR3 consists of 16 residues. CDR3 region: CASSYPGQVVGGEQYF. DNA of the CDR3: TGTGCCAGCAGCTATCCGGGACAGGTTGTGGGCGGCGAGCAGTACTTC.

The rearrangement joins TRBV5-6 to TRBJ2-5, with TRBD1 as a possible D gene (5 bases). The V and J ends lost 1 base and 4 bases respectively, with 14 bases between them. This CDR3 spans 15 amino acids. Germline V gene data show CDR1 as SGHDT and CDR2 as YYEEEE. CDR3 DNA: TGTGCCAGCAGCTTGTACAGGCGTGATTCAGAGACCCAGTACTTC. Amino acids: CASSLYRRDSETQYF.

The chain is built from TRBV28 and TRBJ1-5; D may be TRBD1 (6 bases). CDR1 and CDR2 (germline): MDHEN, SYDVKM. The V end was cut by 7 bases, the J end by 7 bases, with 11 bases between. This CDR3 is built from 12 residues. The DNA of the CDR3 is TGTGCCAGCAAGGCAGGGGACCAGCCCCAGCATTTT. Its translation is CASKAGDQPQHF.

The chain uses TRBV18 and TRBJ1-1; tentatively, D is TRBD1 (6 bases). Trimming took 2 bases from V and 8 from J, leaving 15 bases between them. Germline assignment: CDR1 KGHSH and CDR2 LQKENI. The CDR3 is 14 residues long. In DNA, the CDR3 is TGTGCCAGCTCACCATCTTCGACAGGCCTCGAAGCTTTCTTT. Amino acids: CASSPSSTGLEAFF.

The J gene is TRBJ1-2, the V gene TRBV5-1, with D possibly being TRBD1 (5 bases). The V and J ends lost 3 bases and 4 bases respectively, with 16 bases between them. CDR3 length: 15 residues. Germline values: CDR1 SGHRS, CDR2 YFSETQ. The CDR3 nucleotides read TGCGCCAGCAGCTCGGGAAGGGGAGGGATCTATGGCTACACCTTC. Its protein product is CASSSGRGGIYGYTF.

The CDR3 protein is CASSEMARLYYNEQFF. CDR3 DNA: TGTGCCAGCAGTGAAATGGCTAGACTTTACTACAATGAGCAGTTCTTC. V usage is TRBV2 and J usage is TRBJ2-1; no firm D call. V was pared by 2 bases and J by 3 bases, with 14 bases between. The CDR3 is made up of 16 amino acids. Per the germline V gene, CDR1 is SNHLY and CDR2 is FYNNEI.

This chain connects TRBV5-1 to TRBJ2-7; D is ambiguous. The V end lost 0 bases, the J end lost 2 bases, and 12 bases lay between the germline ends. Germline V CDR1 and CDR2: SGHRS, YFSETQ. The CDR3 spans 15 residues. The DNA for the CDR3 is TGCGCCAGCAGCTTGGGGGTGGGCTTTACCTACGAGCAGTACTTC. Translating it yields CASSLGVGFTYEQYF.

Note on this clone: The sample holds other DNA sequences that translate to the same CDR3. The chain combines TRBV5-4 with TRBJ2-5; D remains unclear. The CDR3 runs to 13 residues. The V and J ends lost 0 bases and 3 bases respectively, with 6 bases between them. Germline CDR1 reads SGHNT; CDR2 reads YYREEE (reference sequence). The CDR3 is CASSLVAEETQYF. CDR3 DNA sequence: TGTGCCAGCAGCTTGGTGGCAGAAGAGACCCAGTACTTC.

This sequence joins TRBV6-5 and TRBJ1-1; no firm D call. The V end was cut by 6 bases, the J end by 0 bases, with 8 bases between. The CDR3 loop spans 13 amino acids. Germline-derived CDR1 and CDR2 are MNHEY and SVGAGI. The CDR3, as DNA: TGTGCCAGCAGGGGAACGCTGAACACTGAAGCTTTCTTT. Its protein is CASRGTLNTEAFF.

A word on this clone: The junction shows a germline mismatch at one end, possibly a read error. Distinct nucleotide sequences in the sample also encode this CDR3. This chain connects TRBV6-1 to TRBJ2-7; 10 nucleotides align to TRBD1. CDR1 and CDR2 (germline): MNHNS, SASEGT. The CDR3 sequence is 15 residues long. CDR3 coding DNA: TGTGCTAGCAGTGAAGCGCGGACAGGGGGTCGCGAGCAGTACTTC. The encoded protein is CASSEARTGGREQYF.

This rearrangement joins TRBV27 to TRBJ2-6; D uncertain. The ends were cut back, 1 base at V and 2 bases at J, with 6 bases in the middle. This CDR3 has 15 residues. Germline-derived CDR1 and CDR2 are MNHEY and SMNVEV (reference sequence). The CDR3 sequence is CASSLFSAGANVLTF. CDR3 nucleotide sequence: TGTGCCAGCAGTTTATTTTCCGCTGGGGCCAACGTCCTGACTTTC.

The chain links TRBV4-1 to TRBJ1-4, with 7 bases identical to TRBD1. Germline V gives CDR1 MGHRA, CDR2 YSYEKL. The CDR3 spans 16 residues. The junction had 12 bases not matched to a gene; V was cut back by 3 bases and J by 8 bases. Written as DNA, the CDR3 is TGCGCCAGCAGCCAGGGCTCACAGGGGAACGGGGAAAAACTGTTTTTT. Its translation is CASSQGSQGNGEKLFF.

The chain links TRBV2 to TRBJ2-1; tentatively, D is TRBD1 (6 bases). V gave up 10 bases and J gave up 7 bases, with 17 bases separating them. The CDR3 runs 13 residues. Germline V gene data show CDR1 as SNHLY and CDR2 as FYNNEI. The CDR3 DNA sequence: TGTGCCACCCACAGCCAGGGGTTTAATGAGCAGTTCTTC. This gives the protein CATHSQGFNEQFF. The variable domain in full, completed from reference TRBV2 and TRBJ2-1, reads EPEVTQTPSHQVTQMGQEVILRCVPISNHLYFYWYRQILGQKVEFLVSFYNNEISEKSEIFDDQFSVERPDGSNFTLKIRSTKLEDSAMYFCATHSQGFNEQFFGPGTRLTVL.

This chain uses TRBV7-2 with TRBJ1-5; TRBD1 is a possible D gene (6 bases). Trimming took 5 bases from V and 4 from J, leaving 18 bases between them. CDR1 is SGHTA and CDR2 is FQGNSA in the germline V gene. This CDR3 is built from 16 residues. The CDR3 loop is CASSPRPQGHNQPQHF. CDR3 coding DNA: TGTGCCAGCAGCCCTCGTCCTCAGGGACATAATCAGCCCCAGCATTTT.

A few counts support this clone. The J gene is TRBJ1-2, the V gene TRBV19; possible D gene TRBD1, 5 bases. V lost 9 bases and J 4 bases, leaving 12 bases between the germline ends. This CDR3 is built from 12 residues. The germline V gene has CDR1 LNHDA and CDR2 SQIVND (reference sequence). CDR3 loop: CASGAGTYGYTF. Here the CDR3 DNA reads TGTGCCAGCGGGGCGGGGACCTATGGCTACACCTTC.

The rearrangement joins TRBV28 to TRBJ1-1, with D hard to call. The V end lost 4 bases, the J end lost 3 bases, and 18 bases lay between the germline ends. CDR1 is MDHEN and CDR2 is SYDVKM in the germline V gene. This CDR3 is built from 16 residues. CDR3 residues: CASSSLLPGQYTEAFF. The CDR3 nucleotides are TGTGCCAGCAGTTCTTTACTCCCCGGGCAGTACACTGAAGCTTTCTTT.

V gene TRBV9 combines with J gene TRBJ1-2, with D hard to call. Germline CDR1 and CDR2: SGDLS and YYNGEE. Trimming removed 2 bases at V and 13 bases at J, with 6 bases between. The CDR3 extends over 9 amino acids. The CDR3 sequence: CASSVGITF. The CDR3 DNA is TGTGCCAGCAGCGTGGGAATCACCTTC.

This chain uses TRBV28 with TRBJ2-4, with TRBD2 matching 8 bases. Per germline, CDR1 MDHEN and CDR2 SYDVKM. This CDR3 comprises 16 residues. J was trimmed by 0 bases and V by 4 bases; bases with no gene match: 5. The CDR3: CASSSGGALAKNIQYF. The CDR3 DNA reads TGTGCCAGCAGTTCGGGAGGGGCCCTAGCCAAAAACATTCAGTACTTC.

The chain combines TRBV27 with TRBJ2-5; D is uncertain. V was trimmed by 5 bases and J by 1 base, leaving 17 bases between them. The CDR3 extends over 16 amino acids. Germline CDR1 MNHEY, CDR2 SMNVEV (reference sequence). CDR3 sequence (DNA): TGTGCCAGCAGTCCCCCAAAGGGTGGCGGCCAAGAGACCCAGTACTTC. Its translation is CASSPPKGGGQETQYF.

This chain joins TRBV19 and TRBJ1-5; D is unclear. The V end was cut by 2 bases, the J end by 1 base, with 9 bases between. The CDR3 length is 15 residues. The germline V gene encodes CDR1 LNHDA and CDR2 SQIVND (reference sequence). CDR3 coding DNA: TGTGCCAGTAGTATATCGATTGGGAGCAATCAGCCCCAGCATTTT. Its protein is CASSISIGSNQPQHF. Supplemented by reference TRBV19 and TRBJ1-5, the full variable domain reads DGGITQSPKYLFRKEGQNVTLSCEQNLNHDAMYWYRQDPGQGLRLIYYSQIVNDFQKGDIAEGYSVSREKKESFPLTVTSAQKNPTAFYLCASSISIGSNQPQHFGDGTRLSIL.

The chain couples TRBV27 to TRBJ1-4; TRBD1 matches at 7 bases. The germline V gene encodes CDR1 MNHEY and CDR2 SMNVEV (reference sequence). Losses at the gene ends were 5 bases for V and 8 bases for J; bases not matched to a gene: 8. The CDR3 has 14 residues. CDR3 sequence reads: CASSHRGVEEKLFF. CDR3 nucleotide sequence: TGTGCCAGCAGTCACAGGGGAGTCGAAGAAAAACTGTTTTTT.

The genes are TRBV18 and TRBJ1-2; 8 bases map to TRBD1. Germline V gene sequence: CDR1 KGHSH, CDR2 LQKENI. The ends lost 2 bases at V and 8 bases at J; junction bases unmatched: 10. The CDR3 sequence is 15 residues long. The CDR3 sequence is CASSPFGQGAEGYTF. The CDR3 nucleotides read TGTGCCAGCTCACCATTTGGCCAGGGGGCGGAAGGCTACACCTTC.

This clone was seen a single time. V is TRBV6-5 and J is TRBJ2-7; 7 positions match TRBD1. CDR1 MNHEY and CDR2 SVGAGI come from the germline V gene. V shed 8 bases, J shed 2 bases, and the junction held 12 bases outside the gene matches. The CDR3 has 15 amino acids. CDR3 region: CASRLNRGRTYEQYF. DNA for the CDR3: TGTGCCAGCCGGCTTAACAGGGGTCGGACCTACGAGCAGTACTTC.

The chain is built from TRBV7-2 and TRBJ2-3; D not resolved. The germline V and J ends were trimmed by 3 bases and 1 base, with 14 bases remaining between them. This CDR3 is 16 amino acids long. The V gene's germline CDR1 is SGHTA and CDR2 FQGNSA. The CDR3 loop is CASSFSQSRRTDTQYF. The CDR3 region has the DNA TGTGCCAGCAGCTTCAGCCAGTCGCGACGCACAGATACGCAGTATTTT.

This chain links TRBV28 with TRBJ1-5; 9 bases line up with TRBD1. The CDR3 sequence is 15 residues long. Germline CDR1 is MDHEN and CDR2 is SYDVKM. V was pared by 11 bases and J by 3 bases, with 11 bases of the junction left unmatched. CDR3 loop: CASRRTGEANQPQHF. The CDR3 DNA follows: TGTGCCTCAAGAAGGACAGGGGAGGCCAATCAGCCCCAGCATTTT.

The chain couples TRBV5-4 to TRBJ2-1, with unresolved D. Germline CDR1 is SGHNT and CDR2 is YYREEE (reference sequence). CDR3 length: 12 residues. The ends were cut back, 3 bases at V and 5 bases at J, with 6 bases in the middle. CDR3 loop: CASSSKNNEQFF. The CDR3 coding sequence is TGTGCCAGCAGCTCGAAAAACAATGAGCAGTTCTTC.

The chain joins TRBV9 to TRBJ2-2; 12 bases are a match to TRBD2. Germline lookup yields CDR1 SGDLS and CDR2 YYNGEE. The CDR3 runs 20 residues. V gave up 1 base and J gave up 3 bases; unmatched junction bases: 13. The CDR3 loop reads CASSVLPSRLAGDDTGELFF. As DNA, the CDR3 is TGTGCCAGCAGCGTACTTCCCTCCCGACTAGCGGGAGATGACACCGGGGAGCTGTTTTTT.